Sequencing of this TCR beta chain was carried out in a study of shared clonotypes between healthy human individuals. Study context: Three CD4 naive, three CD4 memory, two CD8 naive and one CD8 memory plate were used per donor. Study-wide results and limits: Sharing across several donors was seen in 4% to 6.5% of naive CD4 clonotypes.

A remark on this clone: The target antigen is unknown.

Deep-level running was used for the assay. Genomic DNA (from each subset) was split evenly across several immunoSEQ plates. TCRdb's table, derived via immunoSEQ multiplex PCR, lists solely in-frame clones and lacks some. The repertoire has about 2.4 million clones, 80% to 95% of them found once; the top ten carry about 0.38%. The sample consisted of naive CD4+ T cells from PBMCs. As for subset: CD45RA+ positively selected. The clonotype comes from a man aged 18 to 30 in good health. Some clones in this sample may be carry-over from other donors' samples.

Written as DNA, the CDR3 is TGTGCCAGCAGCCACGCTACGGCCGCTTACAATGAGCAGTTCTTC. The encoded protein is CASSHATAAYNEQFF. V usage is TRBV7-8 and J usage is TRBJ2-1; D is unresolved. V shed 5 bases and J shed 4 bases, with 15 bases lying between them. Germline loops: CDR1 SGHVS, CDR2 FQNEAQ. CDR3 size: 15 residues.